Listed below are T cell receptor beta chains from one sample, sequenced in a study of blood T cell repertoires in COVID-19. Generated by immunoSEQ multiplex PCR, the TCRdb table keeps only in-frame clones and is missing some. The table records about 42,000 clones, over 75% of them present only once. The sample consisted of peripheral blood. The receptors come from a human donor in a cohort sampled during active COVID-19. CDR3s include the opening cysteine and the closing phenylalanine or tryptophan. The D gene is left open where the match is weak.

CDR3: CASGQNPGQDYNEQFF
J: TRBJ2-1
V: TRBV12-5
D: TRBD1

CDR3: CASSEGQGSSYEQYF
J: TRBJ2-7
V: TRBV6-1
D: -

CDR3: CASSEGTRLQMDEQYF
J: TRBJ2-7
V: TRBV2
D: -

CDR3: CASSPSPERKYNEQFF
J: TRBJ2-1
V: TRBV4-2
D: -

CDR3: CASSIVLNQPQHF
J: TRBJ1-5
V: TRBV19
D: -

CDR3: CASSDYRVRSYNEQFF
J: TRBJ2-1
V: TRBV7-6
D: -

CDR3: CASRASGVRDEQFF
J: TRBJ2-1
V: TRBV2
D: TRBD2

CDR3: CASSLSSGGESYNEQFF
J: TRBJ2-1
V: TRBV7-8
D: TRBD2

CDR3: CASSPLAGGTDTQYF
J: TRBJ2-3
V: TRBV9
D: TRBD2

CDR3: CASSQYRGTTYEQYF
J: TRBJ2-7
V: TRBV16
D: TRBD1

CDR3: CAISDPTRQGRYEQFF
J: TRBJ2-1
V: TRBV10-3
D: TRBD1

CDR3: CASSPRQGTDTQYF
J: TRBJ2-3
V: TRBV18
D: -

CDR3: CASSPGPQETQYF
J: TRBJ2-5
V: TRBV23-1
D: -

CDR3: CASSGFQGSDGNTIYF
J: TRBJ1-3
V: TRBV5-4
D: -

CDR3: CASSLRTGVGNQPQHF
J: TRBJ1-5
V: TRBV19
D: TRBD1

CDR3: CASSGTSGGVPLGEQFF
J: TRBJ2-1
V: TRBV19
D: TRBD2

CDR3: CASSYLQGRNQPQHF
J: TRBJ1-5
V: TRBV5-5
D: TRBD1

CDR3: CASSVVGAREQFF
J: TRBJ2-1
V: TRBV9
D: -

CDR3: CASSPQGRVYGYTF
J: TRBJ1-2
V: TRBV11-2
D: -

CDR3: CASSEGGGGQGGYGYTF
J: TRBJ1-2
V: TRBV6-1
D: TRBD1

CDR3: CASRGTRGGFEQFF
J: TRBJ2-1
V: TRBV2
D: TRBD2

CDR3: CASSQGQGESNQPQHF
J: TRBJ1-5
V: TRBV18
D: TRBD1

CDR3: CASSRGQISNTQYF
J: TRBJ2-3
V: TRBV3-1/TRBV3-2
D: TRBD1

CDR3: CASSEARDISSYEQYF
J: TRBJ2-7
V: TRBV6-1
D: -

CDR3: CASNPGLAGATGAKNIQYF
J: TRBJ2-4
V: TRBV2
D: TRBD2

CDR3: CASTLISTGELFF
J: TRBJ2-2
V: TRBV12-3/TRBV12-4
D: -

CDR3: CASRIQGRSYNSPLHF
J: TRBJ1-6
V: TRBV11-2
D: TRBD1

CDR3: CASSMGRGYGYTF
J: TRBJ1-2
V: TRBV19
D: -

CDR3: CASSLGQAGASRETQYF
J: TRBJ2-5
V: TRBV5-8
D: TRBD2

CDR3: CSGRSGGLITF
J: TRBJ1-2
V: TRBV29-1
D: -

CDR3: CASSLGADRFSYEQYF
J: TRBJ2-7
V: TRBV7-9
D: -

CDR3: CASSVGLAGVTDTQYF
J: TRBJ2-3
V: TRBV5-8
D: TRBD2

CDR3: CASSPLGTRQEQFF
J: TRBJ2-1
V: TRBV7-7
D: -

CDR3: CASSLGTGGGSPLHF
J: TRBJ1-6
V: TRBV7-2
D: TRBD1

CDR3: CASSLGLASAGELFF
J: TRBJ2-2
V: TRBV7-2
D: TRBD2

CDR3: CASSLSGTANQPQHF
J: TRBJ1-5
V: TRBV7-8
D: TRBD1

CDR3: CASSLGRVGTEAFF
J: TRBJ1-1
V: TRBV11-2
D: -